This is a list of T cell receptor beta chains from one sample in a study of metastatic and nonmetastatic thyroid tumors. Through MiXCR, TCRdb re-clonotyped the PCR reads. In the table there are 30,000 to 35,000 clones, about 29% of which are singletons. The sample comprised blood. The receptors stem from a female donor with papillary thyroid cancer or a benign thyroid nodule (not recorded which). Some clones in this sample may be carry-over from other donors' samples. CDR3s include the opening cysteine and the closing phenylalanine or tryptophan. Clone size is stated in some rows and not others, as once, few, many or a class when expanded.

TRBJ2-2	many	TRBV5-6	CASSVAGRTNTGELFF
TRBJ2-7	many	TRBV14	CASSQLDRLYEQYF
TRBJ2-2	few	TRBV12-3/TRBV12-4	CASSLPPGELFF
TRBJ2-7	many	TRBV29-1	CSVRTLAYEQYF
TRBJ2-1	many	TRBV28	CASSPQGVRRKWAYEQFF
TRBJ1-5	few	TRBV20-1	CSAGRDDQHQHF
TRBJ2-3	many	TRBV9	CASSVDQDNTDTQYF
TRBJ1-6	medium-sized	TRBV9	CASSISPGQPERNSPLHF
TRBJ2-7	few	TRBV10-1	CASRTSGAQGDEQYF
TRBJ2-2	many	TRBV27	CASTWRATAGELFF
TRBJ1-3	few	TRBV6-1	CASSSDRGFSGNTIYF
TRBJ1-1	few	TRBV25-1	CASSEYGGGRNTEAFF
TRBJ2-7	NA	TRBV2	CARRSYEQYF
TRBJ1-2	many	TRBV29-1	CSVEDETRRGYTF
TRBJ2-7	NA	TRBV29-1	CSSHSGTSVSYEQYF
TRBJ1-2	NA	TRBV11-2	CASSLGAGPSYGYTF
TRBJ2-3	NA	TRBV28	CASSLGGTHTDTQYF
TRBJ2-7	few	TRBV28	CASSFGQGRAEQYF
TRBJ2-6	NA	TRBV7-6	CASSPGTAGANVLTF
TRBJ2-7	many	TRBV29-1	CSVRGADAPEQYF
TRBJ2-1	many	TRBV18	CASSKPRPQGLRFYNEQFF
TRBJ2-7	few	TRBV28	CASSTYEQYF
TRBJ1-5	many	TRBV6-6	CASSYNSNQPQHF
TRBJ2-5	NA	TRBV24-1	CATSDLSWGGETQYF
TRBJ2-7	medium-sized	TRBV20-1	CSARSGDRGREQYF
TRBJ1-1	many	TRBV7-3	CASSPAPNHRTRGPEAFF
TRBJ1-1	NA	TRBV9	CASSPTDTEAFF
TRBJ2-2	NA	TRBV6-1	CASSSHSARCTGELFF
TRBJ2-3	medium-sized	TRBV12-3/TRBV12-4	CASSHLGNTDTQYF
TRBJ2-5	NA	TRBV4-1	CASSQDRLAVHYF
TRBJ2-7	NA	TRBV24-1	CATSYAGTWGRRLYEQYF
TRBJ2-1	many	TRBV5-4	CASSIAGGLIDEQFF
TRBJ2-3	medium-sized	TRBV2	CASSDEASVDTQYF
TRBJ2-7	many	TRBV20-1	CSARDLKEARGAEQYF
TRBJ2-2	NA	TRBV10-3	CAMGTTNTGKLFF
TRBJ2-5	many	TRBV20-1	CSASNWGFGETQYF